Below, one TCR beta chain is given with its context. The antigen it binds to is not known. Base quality data are lacking; no much larger clone is found one base away. This sample is part of a study of T-cell memory formation after mild COVID-19 (dated by TCRdb to about 2021). At the level of the whole study: TCR sequence clusters from the two donors were found to be largely donor specific. In two donors, T-cell clones that expanded and contracted after mild COVID-19 were tracked by sequencing TCRalpha and TCRbeta repertoires over time. Two young, previously healthy adult volunteers made up the cohort, one male and one female.

The research as a whole found: SARS-CoV-2 specificity was not confirmed for the second-wave clones peaking on day 37. Contracting CD4+ clones appeared mostly in the CM and EM memory subsets, whereas CD8+ clones were enriched in EMRA. Some responding clones were found in pre-infection memory, which suggests that pre-existing cross-reactive memory T cells took part in the SARS-CoV-2 response. Balanced CD4/CD8 phenotypes were observed for clones contracting from day 15 to 85, whereas a bias towards CD4+ was observed for a second wave of clones expanding from day 15 to 37. Only two mild cases were covered in the study, and larger cohorts including severe cases with pre-infection samples were considered necessary.

Deletion took 9 bases off V and 4 bases off J, with a span of 12 bases between the germline ends. The germline V gene (reference sequence) gives CDR1 as LNHDA and CDR2 as SQIVND. Counted from cysteine to phenylalanine, this CDR3 has 12 amino acids. The retained sequence is limited to the CDR3, 36 bases, with the frame set at the first base. The sequencer listed for this sample is Illumina NovaSeq 6000. TCRalpha and TCRbeta cDNA libraries were built by 5'RACE with constant-segment primers, adding sample barcodes and unique molecular identifiers. Trizol reagent was used to extract RNA from every sample. The libraries were amplified in two PCR steps, and the second step added a second sample barcode and Illumina TruSeq adapters. Sequencing of libraries was performed on an Illumina NovaSeq with 2 x 150 bp paired-end reads. The published analysis was carried out like this. Reads were demultiplexed and collapsed into UMI-guided consensus sequences with migec v1.2.7. With mixcr v2.1.11, UMI consensuses were aligned to TRA and TRB V and J templates and assembled into clonotypes. Expanded or contracted clonotypes were those called significant by both edgeR and NoisET, with noise models trained on biological replicates. For edgeR calls, a false discovery rate-adjusted p below 0.01 and a log2 fold-change threshold of 1 were applied. As an exploratory analysis of dynamics, max-normalized trajectories of the 1000 most abundant clonotypes were examined with PCA combined with hierarchical clustering. Separately sequenced CD4+ and CD8+ repertoires were used to assign a CD4 or CD8 phenotype to each responding clone. The raw public data were reprocessed by TCRdb itself: fastp quality trimming at Q25, MiXCR clonotype calling, in-frame beta chains only. Rows merge per CDR3 protein into single entries with the most common DNA and genes. In this record, the V and J calls reflect TCRdb's handling and not the investigators' own analysis. The sample records about 55,000 distinct CDR3 sequences, about 27% of which are singletons. The ten largest clones capture roughly 43% of the sample.

PBMCs were isolated by Ficoll-Paque density gradient centrifugation. This chain is built from TRBV19 and TRBJ1-2; TRBD1 is perhaps the D gene, given 5 matching bases. The sequenced sample was PBMCs or a T cell subset sorted from them (not recorded which). The sequence was collected from a man between 18 and 29 years old who had mild COVID-19 (a few samples of this study predate the infection). The sample titles of this study are shuffled in the database, so cell type and time point are left out; the donor was told from shared clones. CDR3 region: CASTDSPYGYTF. DNA sequence: TGTGCCAGCACCGACAGTCCCTATGGCTACACCTTC.